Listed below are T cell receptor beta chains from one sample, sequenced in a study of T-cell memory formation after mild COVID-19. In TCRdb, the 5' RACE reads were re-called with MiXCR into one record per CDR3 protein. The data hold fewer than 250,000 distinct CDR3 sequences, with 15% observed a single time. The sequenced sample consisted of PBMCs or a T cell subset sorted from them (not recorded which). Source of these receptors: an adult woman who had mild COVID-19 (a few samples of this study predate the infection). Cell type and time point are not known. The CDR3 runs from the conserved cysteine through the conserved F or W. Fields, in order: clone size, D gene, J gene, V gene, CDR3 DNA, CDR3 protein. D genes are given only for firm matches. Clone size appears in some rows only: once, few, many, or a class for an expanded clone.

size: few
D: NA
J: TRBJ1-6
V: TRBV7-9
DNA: TGTGCCAGCAGCCCGGACAGCTTCTCTCATTCACCCCTCCACTTT
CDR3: CASSPDSFSHSPLHF

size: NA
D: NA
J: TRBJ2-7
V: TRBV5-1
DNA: TGCGCCAGCAGCTTGGGATTCGGCAGCTACGAGCAGTACTTC
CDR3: CASSLGFGSYEQYF

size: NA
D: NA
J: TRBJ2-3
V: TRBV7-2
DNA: TGTGCCAGCAGCTTCAGCGGAGGGCCTGGCACAGATACTCAGTATTTT
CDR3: CASSFSGGPGTDTQYF

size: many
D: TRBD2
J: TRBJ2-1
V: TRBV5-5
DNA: TGTGCCAGCAGCTTCGGCGGGGGGGCGTCGTATGAGCAGTTCTTC
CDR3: CASSFGGGASYEQFF

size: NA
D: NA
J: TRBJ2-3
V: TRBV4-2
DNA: TGTGCCAGCAGCCAAGATTCCATGGGATCCTCTAGCACAGATACGCAGTATTTT
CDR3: CASSQDSMGSSSTDTQYF

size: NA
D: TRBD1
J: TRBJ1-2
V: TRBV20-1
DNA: TGCAGTGCACCTCCGGACAGGGCCTATGGCTACACCTTC
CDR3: CSAPPDRAYGYTF

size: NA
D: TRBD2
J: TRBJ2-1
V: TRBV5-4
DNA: TGTGCCAGCAGCTTGGGACTAGCGGGGGACAATGAGCAGTTCTTC
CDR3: CASSLGLAGDNEQFF

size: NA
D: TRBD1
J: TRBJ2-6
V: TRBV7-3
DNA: TGTGCCAGCAGCCCGCGTATAGGACAGGTTGTCTCTGGGGCCAACGTCCTGACTTTC
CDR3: CASSPRIGQVVSGANVLTF

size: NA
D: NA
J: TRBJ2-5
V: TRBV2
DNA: TGTGCCAGCAGTGAGGGGGCGCCCAGGGTGGTGACCCAGTACTTC
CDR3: CASSEGAPRVVTQYF

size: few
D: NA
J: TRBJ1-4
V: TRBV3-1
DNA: TGTGCCAGCAGCCGAGCGACGGAAGTTGAAAAACTGTTTTTT
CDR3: CASSRATEVEKLFF

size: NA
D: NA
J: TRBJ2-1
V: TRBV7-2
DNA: TGTGCCAGCAGCTTAAGGGGGACCAAGCAGTTCTTC
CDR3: CASSLRGTKQFF

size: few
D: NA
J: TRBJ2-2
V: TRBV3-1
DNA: TGTGCCAGCAGCCAGGGGAACACCGGGGAGCTGTTTTTT
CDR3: CASSQGNTGELFF

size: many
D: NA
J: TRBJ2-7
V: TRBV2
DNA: TGTGCCAGCATGCGGGGACTTCGCGCCTCCGAGCAGTACTTC
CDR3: CASMRGLRASEQYF

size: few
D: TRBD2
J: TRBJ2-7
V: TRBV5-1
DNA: TGCGCCAGCAGCTGGGGACTAGCGGGGCCCTACGAGCAGTACTTC
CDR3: CASSWGLAGPYEQYF

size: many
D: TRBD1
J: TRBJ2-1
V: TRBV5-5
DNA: TGTGCCAGCAGCTTGGTGTGGGACAGGGGCGCAGGAAATGAGCAGTTCTTC
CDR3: CASSLVWDRGAGNEQFF

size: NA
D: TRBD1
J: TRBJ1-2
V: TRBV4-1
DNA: TGCGCCAGCAGCAAGACAGGGGAGCGAGGCTACACCTTC
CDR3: CASSKTGERGYTF

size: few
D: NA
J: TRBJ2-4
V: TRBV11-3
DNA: TGTGCCAGCAGCCCCGACTTGGACATTCAGTACTTC
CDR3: CASSPDLDIQYF

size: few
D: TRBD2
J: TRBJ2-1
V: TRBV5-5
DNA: TGTGCCAGCAGCTCCATGACTAGCGGGAGGGGCAATGAGCAGTTCTTC
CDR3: CASSSMTSGRGNEQFF

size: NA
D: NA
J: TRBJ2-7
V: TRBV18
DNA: TGTGCCAGCTCACCAGAGTATCCCCCTTCTGACCCTTACGAGCAGTACTTC
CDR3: CASSPEYPPSDPYEQYF

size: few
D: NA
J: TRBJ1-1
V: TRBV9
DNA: TGTGCCAGCAGCCCTCATAGGTTGAACACTGAAGCTTTCTTT
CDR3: CASSPHRLNTEAFF

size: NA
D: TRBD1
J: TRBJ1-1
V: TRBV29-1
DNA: TGCAGCGCAGCGACAGGGGAAGCTTTCTTT
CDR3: CSAATGEAFF

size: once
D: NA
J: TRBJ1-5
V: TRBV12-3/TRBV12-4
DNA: TGTGCCAGCACCCGGGAACTAAATCAGCCCCAGCATTTT
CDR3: CASTRELNQPQHF

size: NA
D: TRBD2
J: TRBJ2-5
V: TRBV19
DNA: TGTGCCTGCGGGGGTGAGGAGACCCAGTACTTC
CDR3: CACGGEETQYF

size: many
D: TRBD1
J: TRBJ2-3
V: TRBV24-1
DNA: TGTGCCACCAGTGAGCCCGGGACAGGGGGCACAGATACGCAGTATTTT
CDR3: CATSEPGTGGTDTQYF

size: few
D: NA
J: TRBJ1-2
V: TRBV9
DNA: TGTGCCAGCAGCGTAGTGGTGGACGCGTCCTATGGCTACACCTTC
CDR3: CASSVVVDASYGYTF

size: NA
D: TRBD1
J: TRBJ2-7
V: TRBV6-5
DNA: TGTGCCAGCAGGCCCACAGGGGCCCCCCACGAGCAGTACTTC
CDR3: CASRPTGAPHEQYF

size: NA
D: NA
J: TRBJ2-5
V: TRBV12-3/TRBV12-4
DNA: TGTGCCAGCAGTTTTAGGGCCGTGCGAGTGTCCCAGTACTTC
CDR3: CASSFRAVRVSQYF

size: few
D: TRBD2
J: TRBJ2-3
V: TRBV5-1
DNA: TGCGCCAGCAGCTTGGCGGGGGGGCCTAGCACAGATACGCAGTATTTT
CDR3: CASSLAGGPSTDTQYF

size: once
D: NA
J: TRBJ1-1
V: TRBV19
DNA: TGTGCCAGTAGTATCGGGGGGGACACTGAAGCTTTCTTT
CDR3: CASSIGGDTEAFF

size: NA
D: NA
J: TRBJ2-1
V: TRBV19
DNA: TGTGCCAGTAGCAGAAATCGGAACCCTAATGAGCAGTTCTTC
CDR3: CASSRNRNPNEQFF

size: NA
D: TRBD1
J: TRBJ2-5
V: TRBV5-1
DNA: TGCGCCAGCAGCCAACAGGGGGAGACCCAGTACTTC
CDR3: CASSQQGETQYF

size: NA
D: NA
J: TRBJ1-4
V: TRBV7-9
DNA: TGTGCCAGCAGCCCCCTGGGTCCAACTAATGAAAAACTGTTTTTT
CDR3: CASSPLGPTNEKLFF

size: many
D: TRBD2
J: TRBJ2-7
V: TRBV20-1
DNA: TGCAGTGCTAGAGACTACCTAGCGGGAGTCGGCGAGCAGTACTTC
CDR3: CSARDYLAGVGEQYF

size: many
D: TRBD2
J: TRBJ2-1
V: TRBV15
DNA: TGTGCCACCAGCAGAGGAGCGGGGGGAACCTACAATGAGCAGTTCTTC
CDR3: CATSRGAGGTYNEQFF

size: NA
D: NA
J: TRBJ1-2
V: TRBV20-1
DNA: TGCAGTGCTAGCCCCCGGGGGGCGCGTGGCTACACCTTC
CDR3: CSASPRGARGYTF

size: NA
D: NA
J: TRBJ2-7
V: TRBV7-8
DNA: TGTGCCAGCAGCTTAGAGATTCGTTCCGGGGGGCCAAGCGAGCAGTACTTC
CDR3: CASSLEIRSGGPSEQYF

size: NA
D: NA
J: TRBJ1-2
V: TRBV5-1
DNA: TGCGCCAGCAGCTTGGTGTCGCGGGGGGGCTCGGACTATGGCTACACCTTC
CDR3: CASSLVSRGGSDYGYTF

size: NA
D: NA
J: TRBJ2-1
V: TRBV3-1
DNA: TGTGCCAGCAGCCCGGACTTCAGCTCCTACAATGAGCAGTTCTTC
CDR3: CASSPDFSSYNEQFF

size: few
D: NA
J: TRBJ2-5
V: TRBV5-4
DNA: TGTGCCAGCAGCTCCAACTCGGGACCTGTGTTCGAGACCCAGTACTTC
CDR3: CASSSNSGPVFETQYF

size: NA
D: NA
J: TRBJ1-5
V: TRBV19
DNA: TGTGCCAGTAGTATACAGGACAAAGCCCAGCATTTT
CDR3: CASSIQDKAQHF

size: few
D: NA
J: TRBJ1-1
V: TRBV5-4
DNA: TGTGCCAGCAGCTTGTTGGGACGGGAGAACACTGAAGCTTTCTTT
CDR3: CASSLLGRENTEAFF

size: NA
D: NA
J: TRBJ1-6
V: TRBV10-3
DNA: TGTGCCATCACCGGGACCCCGGGCAGGGCACCCCTCCACTTT
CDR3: CAITGTPGRAPLHF

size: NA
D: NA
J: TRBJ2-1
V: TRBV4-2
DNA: TGTGCCAGCAGCCAAGAGGGAAGCTCCTACAATGAGCAGTTCTTC
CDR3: CASSQEGSSYNEQFF

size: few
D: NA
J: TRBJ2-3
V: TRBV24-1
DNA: TGTGCCACCAGCGGGTTTCCTCGTGCAGATACGCAGTATTTT
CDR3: CATSGFPRADTQYF

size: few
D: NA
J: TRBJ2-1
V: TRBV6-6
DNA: TGTGCCAGCATCAACTCGGCAGGCTCAAATGAGCAGTTCTTC
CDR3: CASINSAGSNEQFF

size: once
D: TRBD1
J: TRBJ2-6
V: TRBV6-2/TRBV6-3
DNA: TGTGCCAGCAGTTCGGGACAGTTCTCTGGGGCCAACGTCCTGACTTTC
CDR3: CASSSGQFSGANVLTF